This paragraph covers one T cell receptor beta chain sequence. The entry originates in a study of blood T cell repertoires in COVID-19. For the study at large: Samples of COVID-19 (acute and convalescent) were obtained from the United States, Italy and Spain.

TCRdb's copy holds only in-frame clones and misses some; the assay was immunoSEQ multiplex PCR. There are 220,000 or so clones in the sample; about 86% occur only once, and under 15% lies in the top ten. The clonotype comes from a woman between 50 and 59 years old with acute COVID-19. The sample taken for sequencing was PBMCs or T cells enriched from blood (not recorded which).

The CDR3 bases are TGTGCCAGCAGCTATAAAAATGAGCAGTTCTTC. This encodes CASSYKNEQFF. V usage is TRBV12-3 or TRBV12-4 and J usage is TRBJ2-1; no clear D gene. V gave up 6 bases and J gave up 7 bases, with 7 bases separating them. This CDR3 is 11 amino acids long.